Listed below are T cell receptor beta chains from one sample, sequenced in a study of persistence of HIV-infected CD4 T cells. Clones were sequenced by immunoSEQ multiplex PCR, and TCRdb holds only the in-frame ones, with some missing. The data show 37,000 or so clones, with 80% to 90% seen just once and 1.3% held by the top ten. No cognate antigen is known for these TCRs. Source: CD4+ T cells sorted from PBMCs after 18-hour stimulation, taken from a patient who received antiretroviral therapy. The receptors derive from an adult man with HIV who was CMV-seropositive. CDR3s leave out the opening cysteine and the closing phenylalanine or tryptophan.

>13|TRBV6-5|TRBJ1-2
ASSYSNGANYGYT
>15|TRBV5-1|TRBJ1-3
ASSLGTVAFSGNTIY
>14|TRBV27|TRBJ1-4
ASSLRIGGLNEKLF
>13|TRBV19|TRBJ1-2
ASSPDTSRREGYT
>11|TRBV28|TRBJ2-7
ASSSGGSYEQY
>9|TRBV5-1|TRBJ2-7
ASSFGYEQY
>15|TRBV4-1|TRBJ1-4
ASSQEGRTATNEKLF
>16|TRBV27|TRBJ2-1
ASSSPPDYITMNNEQF
>10|TRBV19|TRBJ1-5
ASRQGRQPQH
>13|TRBV5-3|TRBJ2-7
ARSLGRVNNYEQY
>14|TRBV14|TRBJ2-1
ASSQDPGSTTYEQF
>12|TRBV6-5|TRBJ1-5
ASRGENSNQPQH